This T cell receptor beta chain appears in the sequencing data of a study of T cell changes during pregnancy in multiple sclerosis. TCRdb's table, derived via immunoSEQ multiplex PCR, lists solely in-frame clones and lacks some. Of around 56,000 clones in the sample, roughly 90% are singletons; the top ten hold 2.5% to 3%. The clonotype was recovered from a female donor in good health, enrolled as a control in a pregnancy study. Sequenced material: peripheral blood, taken in the third trimester of pregnancy.

Here the CDR3 DNA reads TGCGCCAGCAGCCAAGATCCAGGGTTACCCTCTTATGGCTACACCTTC. Its protein is CASSQDPGLPSYGYTF. The V and J genes are TRBV4-3 and TRBJ1-2, with a weak D call TRBD1 (5 bases). CDR3 length: 16 residues. CDR1 is LGHNA and CDR2 is YSLEER in the germline V gene. Between the trimmed V and J ends, which lost 0 bases and 5 bases, there was a span of 16 bases.